A single TCR beta chain is shown here with its context. Its specificity is unknown. For each donor, at least one pre-ART and at least two post-ART PBMC samples were available. This sample is part of a study of long-term antiretroviral therapy in people with HIV. Points from the study as a whole: Against controls, HIV repertoires showed narrower ranges of CDR3 length. Transplant donor controls retained higher diversity, though diversity increased after ART.

Runs used v3.0 of the immunoSEQ assay and were done at survey level. Roughly 35,000-50,000 T-cell genomes per sample were the sequencing target. Measured with immunoSEQ multiplex PCR; TCRdb has only the in-frame clones, and not every one. Of fewer than 45,000 clones listed, about 95% were seen once; the top ten hold 2.7%. The sequencing used unsorted PBMCs, collected 3.7 years after starting antiretroviral therapy. The origin of this receptor is a woman in her forties or fifties with HIV.

Here the CDR3 reads CASSSLAGRSNTEAFF. CDR3 DNA: TGTGCCAGCTCATCACTGGCCGGCCGCTCGAACACTGAAGCTTTCTTT. V usage is TRBV18 and J usage is TRBJ1-1; no clear D. This CDR3 spans 16 amino acids. Germline assignment: CDR1 KGHSH and CDR2 LQKENI. V lost 5 bases, J lost 1 base, and 17 bases lay in between. Variable domain in full (rest from reference TRBV18 and TRBJ1-1): NAGVMQNPRHLVRRRGQEARLRCSPMKGHSHVYWYRQLPEEGLKFMVYLQKENIIDESGMPKERFSAEFPKEGPSILRIQQVVRGDSAAYFCASSSLAGRSNTEAFFGQGTRLTVV.